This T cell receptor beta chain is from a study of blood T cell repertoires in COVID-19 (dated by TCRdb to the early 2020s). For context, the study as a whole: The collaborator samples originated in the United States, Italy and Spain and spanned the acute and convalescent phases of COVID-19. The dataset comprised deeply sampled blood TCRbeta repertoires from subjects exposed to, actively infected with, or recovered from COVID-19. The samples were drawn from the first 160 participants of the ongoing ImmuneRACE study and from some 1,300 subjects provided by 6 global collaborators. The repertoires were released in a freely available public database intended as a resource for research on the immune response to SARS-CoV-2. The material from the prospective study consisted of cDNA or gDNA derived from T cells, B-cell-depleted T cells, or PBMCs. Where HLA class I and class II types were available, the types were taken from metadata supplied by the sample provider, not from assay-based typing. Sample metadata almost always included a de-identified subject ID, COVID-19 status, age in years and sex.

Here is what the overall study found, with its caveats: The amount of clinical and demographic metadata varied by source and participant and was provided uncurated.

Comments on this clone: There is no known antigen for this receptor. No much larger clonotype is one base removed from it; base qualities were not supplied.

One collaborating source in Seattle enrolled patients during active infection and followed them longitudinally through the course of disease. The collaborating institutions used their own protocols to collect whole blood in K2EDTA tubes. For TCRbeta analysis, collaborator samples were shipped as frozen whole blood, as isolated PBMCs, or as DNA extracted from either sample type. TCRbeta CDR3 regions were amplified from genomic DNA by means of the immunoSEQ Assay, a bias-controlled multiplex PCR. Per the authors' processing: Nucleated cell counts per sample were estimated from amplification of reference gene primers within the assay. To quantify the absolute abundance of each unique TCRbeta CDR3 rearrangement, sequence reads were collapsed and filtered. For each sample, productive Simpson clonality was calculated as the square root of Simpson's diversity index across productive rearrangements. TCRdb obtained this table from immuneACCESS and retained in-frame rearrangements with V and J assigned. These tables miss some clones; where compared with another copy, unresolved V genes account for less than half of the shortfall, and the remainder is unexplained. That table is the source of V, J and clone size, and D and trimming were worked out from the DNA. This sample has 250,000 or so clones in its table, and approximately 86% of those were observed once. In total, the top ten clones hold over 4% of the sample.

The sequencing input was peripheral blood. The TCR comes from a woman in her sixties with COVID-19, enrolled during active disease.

The CDR3 region: CASSAGWNSPLHF. The nucleotide sequence reads TGCGCCAGCAGCGCAGGGTGGAATTCACCCCTCCACTTT. In this chain, TRBV10-1 is recombined with TRBJ1-6; perhaps TRBD1 is the D gene, with 5 bases matching. Deletion took 6 bases off V and 7 bases off J, with a span of 10 bases between the germline ends. Inclusive of the bounding cysteine and phenylalanine, the CDR3 is 13 residues long. Of all the DNA, just the CDR3 is kept, 39 bases in frame from base 1. The germline V gene encodes CDR1 WNHNN and CDR2 SYGVQD (reference sequence).